What follows are 24 T cell receptor beta chains derived from one specimen sequenced in a study of cytotoxic CD8 clonotypes in ibrutinib-treated CLL. Method: immunoSEQ multiplex PCR; TCRdb's copy keeps in-frame clones and lacks some. Of over 200,000 clones in the sample, approximately 75% are singletons; the top ten hold roughly 11%. Sequencing used PBMCs, obtained after 12 months of ibrutinib treatment. The receptors derive from a human donor with chronic lymphocytic leukemia.

The rearrangement joins TRBV4-1 to TRBJ2-3; possible D gene TRBD1, 6 bases. This CDR3 is built from 15 residues. V was trimmed by 2 bases and J by 0 bases, leaving 9 bases between them. The V gene's germline CDR1 is MGHRA and CDR2 YSYEKL. CDR3 bases: TGCGCCAGCAGCCAAAGGGGGACAAGCACAGATACGCAGTATTTT. It specifies CASSQRGTSTDTQYF.

V gene TRBV28 combines with J gene TRBJ2-2; perhaps D is TRBD1 or TRBD2 (5 bases each). Trimming stripped 6 bases from V and 4 bases from J, with 15 bases between. The CDR3 loop spans 15 amino acids. CDR1 and CDR2 (germline): MDHEN, SYDVKM. In DNA form, the CDR3 reads TGTGCCAGCAGGGACCGGGGCGGGCGCACCGGGGAGCTGTTTTTT. Translated, it gives CASRDRGGRTGELFF.

The gene calls are TRBV18 and TRBJ2-5; D remains ambiguous. Germline CDR1 reads KGHSH; CDR2 reads LQKENI. CDR3 length equals 12 residues. Deletions cut 6 bases from V and 2 bases from J, with 7 bases between. In nucleotides, the CDR3 is TGTGCCAGCTCGGCGACACAAGAGACCCAGTACTTC. It yields the protein CASSATQETQYF.

This clone was detected many times. The chain has TRBV5-1 and TRBJ2-7; D gene ambiguous. The germline V gene has CDR1 SGHRS and CDR2 YFSETQ. The length of the CDR3 is 14 residues. The ends were cut back, 1 base at V and 7 bases at J, with 15 bases in the middle. In nucleotides, the CDR3 is TGCGCCAGCAGCTTGAGGACGGATGCCGTGGAGCAGTACTTC. Its translation is CASSLRTDAVEQYF.

This chain uses TRBV5-4 with TRBJ1-3; possibly TRBD1 for D (6 bases). The CDR3 runs to 18 residues. CDR1 is SGHNT and CDR2 is YYREEE in the germline V gene (reference sequence). V was shortened by 3 bases and J by 0 bases, with 19 bases between the two germline ends. This CDR3 is CASSSMWGAPSSGNTIYF. The CDR3 DNA sequence: TGTGCCAGCAGCTCAATGTGGGGGGCACCGAGCTCTGGAAACACCATATATTTT.

The rearrangement joins TRBV28 to TRBJ2-5; TRBD2 aligns across 7 bases. CDR3 length equals 12 residues. Germline trimming cut 6 bases from V and 4 bases from J; bases unmatched to any gene: 2. The V gene's germline CDR1 is MDHEN and CDR2 SYDVKM. CDR3 coding DNA: TGTGCCAGCAGGTGGGAGGGAGAGACCCAGTACTTC. Amino acid sequence: CASRWEGETQYF.

J is TRBJ1-2 and V is TRBV14; the D is unclear. Per germline, CDR1 SGHDN and CDR2 FVKESK. CDR3 length equals 13 residues. V lost 2 bases, J lost 0 bases, and 4 bases lay in between. The CDR3 nucleotides are TGTGCCAGCAGCCAAAGCTCTAACTATGGCTACACCTTC. Protein product: CASSQSSNYGYTF.

The chain recombines TRBV4-2 with TRBJ2-7; D is possibly TRBD1 or TRBD2 (5 bases each). Trimming took off 6 bases at V and 4 bases at J, with 19 bases between the two ends. CDR1 LGHNA and CDR2 YNFKEQ come from the germline V gene. The CDR3 is 15 amino acids. CDR3 DNA sequence: TGTGCCAGCAGTCCAAGACCCGGGGACCTTTACGAGCAGTACTTC. It specifies CASSPRPGDLYEQYF.

As DNA, the CDR3 is TGTGCCTGGAGTGTGGGACTAGCGGGGGCCCAAGAGACCCAGTACTTC. Translated: CAWSVGLAGAQETQYF. V is TRBV30 and J is TRBJ2-5, with TRBD2 matching over 14 bases. J was trimmed by 1 base and V by 0 bases; bases with no gene match: 1. This CDR3 contains 16 residues. The germline V gene has CDR1 GTSNPN and CDR2 SVGIG (reference sequence). Variable domain in full (rest from reference TRBV30 and TRBJ2-5): SQTIHQWPATLVQPVGSPLSLECTVEGTSNPNLYWYRQAAGRGLQLLFYSVGIGQISSEVPQNLSASRPQDRQFILSSKKLLLSDSGFYLCAWSVGLAGAQETQYFGPGTRLLVL.

The V and J genes are TRBV19 and TRBJ2-5; no firm D call. Trimming took off 7 bases at V and 0 bases at J, with 9 bases between the two ends. This CDR3 region has 13 residues. The germline V gene has CDR1 LNHDA and CDR2 SQIVND (reference sequence). For the CDR3, the DNA is TGTGCCAGTACCAATGGGTACCAAGAGACCCAGTACTTC. The encoded protein is CASTNGYQETQYF.

V gene TRBV29-1 combines with J gene TRBJ2-1; TRBD1 is a possible D gene (5 bases). CDR1 and CDR2 (germline): SQVTM, ANQGSEA. Trimming shortened V by 6 bases and J by 8 bases, and 17 bases separated the two germline ends. This CDR3 region has 13 residues. CDR3 nucleotides: TGCAGCGTCCGCAGGCTTATGGGGCATGAGCAGTTCTTC. Its translation is CSVRRLMGHEQFF.

The chain has TRBV9 and TRBJ2-7; 9 bases agree with TRBD1. CDR1 SGDLS and CDR2 YYNGEE come from the germline V gene. V was clipped by 4 bases and J by 3 bases; unmatched bases: 8. The CDR3 consists of 15 residues. CDR3 sequence (DNA): TGTGCCAGCAGCTTAGCCGGGACAGGGTTCTACGAGCAGTACTTC. Translated: CASSLAGTGFYEQYF.

The rearrangement joins TRBV7-9 to TRBJ1-1; D is undetermined. The CDR3 is made up of 16 amino acids. The germline CDR1 and CDR2 sequences are SEHNR and FQNEAQ (reference sequence). Trimming removed 10 bases from V and 0 bases from J, with 21 bases in between. The CDR3 loop reads CAILLPPAGVNTEAFF. The CDR3, as DNA: TGTGCCATCTTACTGCCCCCCGCAGGAGTGAACACTGAAGCTTTCTTT.

The CDR3 DNA is TGTGCCAGCAGCCCGTGGACAGGGAAGGACAATGAGCAGTTCTTC. Encoded protein: CASSPWTGKDNEQFF. The V call is TRBV7-6, the J call TRBJ2-1, with 8 bases matching TRBD1. The V segment lost 5 bases and the J segment 5 bases; nucleotides outside the gene matches: 8. The CDR3 is 15 amino acids. Germline values: CDR1 SGHVS, CDR2 FNYEAQ. Using reference TRBV7-6 and TRBJ2-1 for the parts outside the CDR3, the full variable domain is GAGVSQSPRYKVTKRGQDVALRCDPISGHVSLYWYRQALGQGPEFLTYFNYEAQQDKSGLPNDRFSAERPEGSISTLTIQRTEQRDSAMYRCASSPWTGKDNEQFFGPGTRLTVL.

CDR3 DNA sequence: TGTGCCAGCAGTTACCTCGGGGGGTCCCGCACAGATACGCAGTATTTT. Protein product: CASSYLGGSRTDTQYF. This chain connects TRBV27 to TRBJ2-3, with 7 positions matching TRBD2. The CDR3 has 16 residues. With V trimmed by 4 bases and J by 1 base, 8 bases remained unmatched. Germline CDR1 is MNHEY and CDR2 is SMNVEV (reference sequence).

The chain employs TRBV9 and TRBJ2-3; 7 nucleotides match TRBD2. The CDR3 is 17 amino acids. Germline CDR1 reads SGDLS; CDR2 reads YYNGEE. Trimming cost V 4 bases and J 2 bases; bases outside gene matches: 13. CDR3 residues: CASSPRLASYVTDTQYF. The CDR3 DNA reads as TGTGCCAGCAGCCCGAGACTAGCAAGCTACGTCACAGATACGCAGTATTTT.

The chain recombines TRBV6-6 with TRBJ2-1; 9 positions match TRBD2. The V gene's germline CDR1 is MNHNY and CDR2 SVGAGI (reference sequence). Trimming took 2 bases from V and 10 from J; bases not matched to a gene: 6. The CDR3 has 14 amino acids. The CDR3 sequence is CASSYVLAGREQFF. CDR3 in DNA: TGTGCCAGCAGTTACGTACTAGCGGGTAGGGAGCAGTTCTTC.

The chain joins TRBV4-2 to TRBJ2-5; 7 bases map to TRBD2. The J segment lost 2 bases and the V segment lost 4 bases, leaving 4 bases of the junction unmatched. This CDR3 is 14 amino acids long. Per germline, CDR1 LGHNA and CDR2 YNFKEQ. The CDR3 coding sequence is TGTGCCAGCAGCCCGGGGGGACTACAAGAGACCCAGTACTTC. Translated, it gives CASSPGGLQETQYF.

This clone appeared a single time. The chain employs TRBV2 and TRBJ1-5; 12 bases are a match to TRBD1. CDR3 length equals 15 residues. The germline V gene encodes CDR1 SNHLY and CDR2 FYNNEI. V trimming: 7 bases; J trimming: 4 bases; junction bases outside the gene matches: 5. In DNA, the CDR3 is TGTGCCAGCAAAGGGACAGGGGGCTGGAATCAGCCCCAGCATTTT. It is translated as CASKGTGGWNQPQHF.

The chain carries TRBV2 and TRBJ1-1, with 8 bases fitting TRBD1. The CDR3 runs to 14 residues. With 3 bases clipped from V and 11 bases from J, the junction kept 11 bases outside the gene matches. Germline loops: CDR1 SNHLY, CDR2 FYNNEI. CDR3 loop: CASSDTRDRKRAFF. The CDR3, as DNA: TGTGCCAGCAGTGATACTAGGGACAGGAAGAGGGCTTTCTTT.

This clone came up a few times. The sample holds other DNA sequences that translate to the same CDR3. This chain links TRBV5-1 with TRBJ1-1, with 9 bases lining up with TRBD1. The CDR3 is made up of 13 amino acids. Trimming at V came to 4 bases and at J to 4 bases, leaving 2 bases not matched to a gene. Germline V gene lookup returns CDR1 SGHRS and CDR2 YFSETQ. CDR3 region: CASSVTGGTEAFF. In DNA, the CDR3 is TGCGCCAGCAGCGTGACAGGGGGCACTGAAGCTTTCTTT.

This chain links TRBV14 with TRBJ2-3; D uncertain. The V end lost 1 base, the J end lost 2 bases, and 10 bases lay between the germline ends. CDR3 length: 15 amino acids. Germline-derived CDR1 and CDR2 are SGHDN and FVKESK. The CDR3 protein is CASSQVVSVTDTQYF. CDR3 sequence (DNA): TGTGCCAGCAGCCAAGTAGTTTCCGTCACAGATACGCAGTATTTT.

The chain employs TRBV27 and TRBJ2-1, with D unclear. The germline V gene has CDR1 MNHEY and CDR2 SMNVEV (reference sequence). Trimming took 1 base from V and 10 from J, leaving 8 bases between them. This CDR3 contains 12 residues. In DNA form, the CDR3 reads TGTGCCAGCAGTTTATTTCCGGAAGAGCAGTTCTTC. As protein: CASSLFPEEQFF.

The J gene is TRBJ2-3, the V gene TRBV27; D not resolved. V was trimmed by 5 bases and J by 6 bases, leaving 27 bases between them. The CDR3 has 18 residues. The germline gives CDR1 MNHEY, CDR2 SMNVEV (reference sequence). The CDR3 DNA reads TGTGCCAGCAGTACGAAGACGTATACGAACCAATTCCCCGATACGCAGTATTTT. Amino acid sequence: CASSTKTYTNQFPDTQYF.